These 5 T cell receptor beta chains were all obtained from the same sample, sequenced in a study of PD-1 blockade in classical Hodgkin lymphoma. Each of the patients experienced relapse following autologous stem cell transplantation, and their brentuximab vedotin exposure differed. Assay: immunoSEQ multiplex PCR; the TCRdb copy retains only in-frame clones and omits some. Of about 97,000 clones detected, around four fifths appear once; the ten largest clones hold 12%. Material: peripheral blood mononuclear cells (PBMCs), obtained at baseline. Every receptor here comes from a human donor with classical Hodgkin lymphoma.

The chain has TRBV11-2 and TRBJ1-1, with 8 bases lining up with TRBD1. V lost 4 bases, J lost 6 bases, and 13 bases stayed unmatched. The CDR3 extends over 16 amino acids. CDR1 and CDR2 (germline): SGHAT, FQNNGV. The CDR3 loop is CASSYGQGGGLAEAFF. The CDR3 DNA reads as TGTGCCAGCAGCTACGGACAGGGAGGAGGGCTGGCTGAAGCTTTCTTT.

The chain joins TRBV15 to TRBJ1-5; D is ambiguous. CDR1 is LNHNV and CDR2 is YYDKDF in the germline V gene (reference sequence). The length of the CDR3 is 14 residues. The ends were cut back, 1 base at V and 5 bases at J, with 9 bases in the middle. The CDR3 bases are TGTGCCACCAGCAGAGCGGGTGGGGATCAGCCCCAGCATTTT. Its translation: CATSRAGGDQPQHF.

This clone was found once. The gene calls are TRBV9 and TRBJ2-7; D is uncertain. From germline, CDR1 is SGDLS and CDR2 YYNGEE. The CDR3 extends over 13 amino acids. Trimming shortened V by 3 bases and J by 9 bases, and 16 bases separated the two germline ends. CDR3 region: CASSEGPYDGQYF. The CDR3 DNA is TGTGCCAGCAGCGAAGGTCCCTACGATGGGCAGTACTTC.

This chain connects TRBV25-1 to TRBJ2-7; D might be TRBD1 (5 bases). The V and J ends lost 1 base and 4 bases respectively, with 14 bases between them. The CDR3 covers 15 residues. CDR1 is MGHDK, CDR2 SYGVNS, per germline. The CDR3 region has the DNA TGTGCCAGCAGTGAATCAGACAGCCTCCCTTACGAGCAGTACTTC. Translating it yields CASSESDSLPYEQYF.

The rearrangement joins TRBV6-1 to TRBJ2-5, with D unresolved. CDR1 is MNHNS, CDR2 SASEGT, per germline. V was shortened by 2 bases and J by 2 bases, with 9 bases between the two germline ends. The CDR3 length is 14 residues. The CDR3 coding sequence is TGTGCCAGCAGTGAATGGCTGCTGCAAGAGACCCAGTACTTC. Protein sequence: CASSEWLLQETQYF.